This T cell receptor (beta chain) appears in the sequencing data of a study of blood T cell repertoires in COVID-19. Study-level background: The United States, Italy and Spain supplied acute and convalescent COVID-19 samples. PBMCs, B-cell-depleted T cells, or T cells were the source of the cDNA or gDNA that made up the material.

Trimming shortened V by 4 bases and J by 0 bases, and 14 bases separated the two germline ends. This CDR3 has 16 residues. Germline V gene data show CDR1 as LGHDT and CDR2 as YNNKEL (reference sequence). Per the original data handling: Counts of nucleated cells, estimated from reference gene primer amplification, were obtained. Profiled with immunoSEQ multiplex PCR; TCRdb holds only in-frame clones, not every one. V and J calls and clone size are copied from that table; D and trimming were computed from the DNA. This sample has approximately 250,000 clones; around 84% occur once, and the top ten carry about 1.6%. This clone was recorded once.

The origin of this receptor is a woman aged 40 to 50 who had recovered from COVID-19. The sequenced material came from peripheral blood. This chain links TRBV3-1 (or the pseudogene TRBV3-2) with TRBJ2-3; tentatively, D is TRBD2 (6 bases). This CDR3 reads CASSLGTPLSTDTQYF. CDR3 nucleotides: TGTGCCAGCAGCCTTGGGACTCCCTTGAGCACAGATACGCAGTATTTT.